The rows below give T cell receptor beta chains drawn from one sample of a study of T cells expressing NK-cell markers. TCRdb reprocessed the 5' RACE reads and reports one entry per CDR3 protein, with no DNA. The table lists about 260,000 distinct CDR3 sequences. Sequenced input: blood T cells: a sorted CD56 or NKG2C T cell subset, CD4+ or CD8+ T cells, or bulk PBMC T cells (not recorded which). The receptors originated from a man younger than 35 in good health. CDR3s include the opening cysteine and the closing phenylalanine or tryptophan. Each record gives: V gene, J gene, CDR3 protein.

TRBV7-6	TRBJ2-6	CASSLRLAGGQVSGANVLTF
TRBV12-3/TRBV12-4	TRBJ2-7	CASSFVGQGAYEQYF
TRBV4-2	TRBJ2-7	CASKRDRGTYEQYF
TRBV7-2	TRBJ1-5	CASSLVFLGQGDQPQHF
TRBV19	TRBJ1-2	CASSSGTTSRGYTF
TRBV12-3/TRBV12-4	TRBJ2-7	CASSLWTGAPSYEQYF
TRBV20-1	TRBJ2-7	CSATDRGPYEQYF
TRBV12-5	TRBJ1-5	CASGFGSNQPQHF
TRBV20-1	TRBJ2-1	CSARGDLLSSYNEQFF
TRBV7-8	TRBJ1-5	CASRLNISSNQPQHF
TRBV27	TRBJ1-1	CASRKTENTEAFF